This T cell receptor beta chain was identified during a study of T cells expressing NK-cell markers. Study background: HCMV seropositivity marked seven of the eight sequenced donors; one was seronegative.

The V gene's germline CDR1 is LNHNV and CDR2 YYDKDF (reference sequence). The CDR3 is 16 amino acids. TCR beta cDNA was made by 5'RACE template switching with UMIs. From its re-call of the 5' RACE reads, TCRdb lists each CDR3 protein once, without DNA. The repertoire shows about 300,000 distinct CDR3 sequences; the top ten hold 4% to 4.5%. Regarding the study as a whole: Each of over 5 donors carried dominant NKG2C+ clonotypes accounting for about 1.0-7.5% of CD8+ T cells. Similarly, these clonotypes led the CD3+CD56-NKG2C+ fraction as well in four donors.

Points on this clonotype: As yet, its antigen is unknown.

The genes are TRBV15 and TRBJ2-3; TCRdb calls TRBD1, which cannot be checked without DNA. The source of this sequence is a woman between 18 and 69 years old in good health. Specimen: blood T cells: a sorted CD56 or NKG2C T cell subset, CD4+ or CD8+ T cells, or bulk PBMC T cells (not recorded which). The CDR3 reads CATSREPGSDTDTQYF.